This TCR beta chain was obtained from a study of metastatic and nonmetastatic thyroid tumors. Overall study: The study looked at repertoires side by side in blood and in tumor or nodule tissue from malignant and benign thyroid patients.

Among the patients, none had received any treatment before thyroid surgery. The CDR3 covers 12 residues. Deletions cut 7 bases from V and 7 bases from J, with 11 bases between. Germline V gene sequence: CDR1 SGHTA, CDR2 FQGNSA. TCRdb re-clonotyped the PCR reads through MiXCR. The sample consists of 30,000 or so clones, 20% to 30% of them appearing once. This clone was counted at least ten times. The sample consisted of blood. This TCR came from a female donor with papillary thyroid cancer or a benign thyroid nodule (not recorded which). Some clones in this sample may be carry-over from other donors' samples. The chain recombines TRBV7-2 with TRBJ2-1, with TRBD2 as a possible D gene (5 bases). CDR3 sequence (DNA): TGTGCCAGCAAGGTAGGAGGAAATGAGCAGTTCTTC. As protein: CASKVGGNEQFF.